This TCR beta chain derives from a study of cytomegalovirus exposure and HLA in healthy donors. The primer mix had 60 Vbeta and 13 Jbeta primers. Libraries were prepared by immunoSEQ multiplex PCR; TCRdb keeps only in-frame clonotypes and omits some of them. Of about 120,000 clones in the sample, 65% to 80% were seen once. Trimming stripped 6 bases from V and 2 bases from J, with 11 bases between. The CDR3 is 13 residues long. CDR1 and CDR2 from the germline V gene are SQVTM and ANQGSEA. The source material was PBMCs. The TCR was taken from a woman between 40 and 55 years old in good health and CMV-seropositive. The chain joins TRBV29-1 to TRBJ1-3; D remains ambiguous. The CDR3 nucleotides read TGCAGCGTATCATCCGGGGCTGGAAACACCATATATTTT. This encodes CSVSSGAGNTIYF.